This T cell receptor (beta chain) was recorded in a study of blood T cell repertoires in COVID-19. Some clones are missing from TCRdb's copy, which holds only in-frame ones; the method was immunoSEQ multiplex PCR. The sample carries roughly 61,000 clones, 75% to 95% recorded once. V was clipped by 3 bases and J by 4 bases, with 8 bases between them. This CDR3 spans 12 amino acids. Germline loops: CDR1 SGHDT, CDR2 YYEEEE. Material: peripheral blood. The rearrangement uses TRBV5-6 and TRBJ2-7, with no clear D. This TCR was recovered from an elderly man with acute or convalescent COVID-19. CDR3 region: CASSSAAYEQYF. The DNA of the CDR3 is TGTGCCAGCAGCTCCGCTGCGTACGAGCAGTACTTC.